Below, one T cell receptor (beta chain) is given with its context. This sample was included in a study of T cell responses to AZD1222 COVID-19 vaccine. Germline CDR1 and CDR2: MDHEN and SYDVKM. The V gene lost 11 bases and the J gene lost 5 bases, with 11 bases spanning the gap. This CDR3 spans 11 amino acids. Libraries were prepared by immunoSEQ multiplex PCR; TCRdb keeps only in-frame clonotypes and omits some of them. The repertoire holds some 140,000 clones, with about 90% as singletons. The chain links TRBV28 to TRBJ2-3; D uncertain. Material: peripheral blood, obtained 28 days after the second AZD1222 dose. The clonotype originates from an adult who received the AZD1222 COVID-19 vaccine. This CDR3 reads CAHQQQDTQYF. The CDR3 coding sequence is TGTGCCCACCAGCAGCAAGATACGCAGTATTTT.